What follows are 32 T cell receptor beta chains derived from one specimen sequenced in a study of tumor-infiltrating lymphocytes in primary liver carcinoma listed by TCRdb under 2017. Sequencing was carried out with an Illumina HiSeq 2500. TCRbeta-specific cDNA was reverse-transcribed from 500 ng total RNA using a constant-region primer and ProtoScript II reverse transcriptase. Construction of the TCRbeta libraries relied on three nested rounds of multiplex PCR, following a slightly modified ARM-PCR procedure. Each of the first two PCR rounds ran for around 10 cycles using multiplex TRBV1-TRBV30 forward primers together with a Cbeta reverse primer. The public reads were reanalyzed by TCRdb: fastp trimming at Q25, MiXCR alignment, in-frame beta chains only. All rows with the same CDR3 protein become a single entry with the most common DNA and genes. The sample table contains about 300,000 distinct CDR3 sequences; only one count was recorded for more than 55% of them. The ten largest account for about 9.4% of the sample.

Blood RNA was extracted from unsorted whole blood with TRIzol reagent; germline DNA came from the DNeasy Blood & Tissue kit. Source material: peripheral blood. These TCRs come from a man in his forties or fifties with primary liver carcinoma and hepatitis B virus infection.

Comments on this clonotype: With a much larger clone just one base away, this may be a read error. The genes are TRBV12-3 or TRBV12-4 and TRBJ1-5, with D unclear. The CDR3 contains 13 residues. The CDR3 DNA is TGTGCCGGCAGAATTATCGAGGGTCAGCCCCAGCATTTT. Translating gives CAGRIIEGQPQHF.

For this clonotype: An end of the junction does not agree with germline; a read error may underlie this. Written as DNA, the CDR3 is TGTGCCAGCAGCCGGACTAGCGGGAGATACGATCAGTACTTC. Translation: CASSRTSGRYDQYF. The chain has TRBV6-1 and TRBJ2-7; 13 positions match TRBD2. Germline CDR1 is MNHNS and CDR2 is SASEGT. This CDR3 is 14 amino acids long.

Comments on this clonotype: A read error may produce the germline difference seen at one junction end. CDR3 sequence (DNA): TGTGCCAGCAGCTTAGTCTTAGGGACAGTATCCTACAATGAGCAGTTGTTC. This translates into CASSLVLGTVSYNEQLF. The gene calls are TRBV7-9 and TRBJ2-1; 7 positions match TRBD1. The CDR3 spans 17 residues. Germline V gene data show CDR1 as SEHNR and CDR2 as FQNEAQ (reference sequence).

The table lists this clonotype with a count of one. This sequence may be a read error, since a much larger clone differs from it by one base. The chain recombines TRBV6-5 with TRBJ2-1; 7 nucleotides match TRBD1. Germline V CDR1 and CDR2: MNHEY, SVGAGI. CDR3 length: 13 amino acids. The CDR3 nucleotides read TGTGCCATCAGTTTGGCAGGGGGTAATGAGCAGTTCTTC. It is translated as CAISLAGGNEQFF.

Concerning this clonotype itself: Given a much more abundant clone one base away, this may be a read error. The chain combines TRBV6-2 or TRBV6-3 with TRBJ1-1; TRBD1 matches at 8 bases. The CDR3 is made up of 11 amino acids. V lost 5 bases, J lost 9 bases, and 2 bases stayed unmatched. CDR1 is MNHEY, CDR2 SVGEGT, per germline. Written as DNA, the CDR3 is TGTGCCAGCAGTGACAGGGGTAAAGCTTTCTTT. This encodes CASSDRGKAFF.

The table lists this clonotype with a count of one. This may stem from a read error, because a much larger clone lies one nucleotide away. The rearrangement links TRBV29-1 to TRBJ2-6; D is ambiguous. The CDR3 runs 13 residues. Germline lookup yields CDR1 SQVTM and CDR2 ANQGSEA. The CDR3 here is CGVSGSGANVLTF. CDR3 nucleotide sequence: TGCGGCGTTTCAGGCTCTGGGGCCAACGTCCTGACTTTC.

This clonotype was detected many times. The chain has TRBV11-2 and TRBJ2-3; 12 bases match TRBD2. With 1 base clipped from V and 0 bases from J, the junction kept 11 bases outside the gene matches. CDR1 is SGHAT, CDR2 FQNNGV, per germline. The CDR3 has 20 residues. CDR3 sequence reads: CASSLVFWGTSGLSTDTQYF. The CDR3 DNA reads TGTGCCAGCAGCTTAGTGTTTTGGGGGACTAGCGGGCTGAGCACAGATACGCAGTATTTT.

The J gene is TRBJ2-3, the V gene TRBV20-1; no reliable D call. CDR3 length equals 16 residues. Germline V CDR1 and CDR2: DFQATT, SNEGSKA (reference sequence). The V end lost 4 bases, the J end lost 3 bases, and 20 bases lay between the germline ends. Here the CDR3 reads CSATDGSIHGTDTQYF. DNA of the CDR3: TGCAGTGCTACTGACGGGTCAATACATGGAACAGATACGCAGTATTTT.

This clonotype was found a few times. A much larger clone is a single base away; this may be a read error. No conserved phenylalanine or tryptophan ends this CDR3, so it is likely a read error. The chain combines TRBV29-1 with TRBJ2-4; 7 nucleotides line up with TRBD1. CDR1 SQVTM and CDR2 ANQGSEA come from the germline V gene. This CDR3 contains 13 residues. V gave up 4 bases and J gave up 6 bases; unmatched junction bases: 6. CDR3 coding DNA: TGCAGCGTTGGAACAGGGGATAGAAACATTCAGTACCTC. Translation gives CSVGTGDRNIQYL.

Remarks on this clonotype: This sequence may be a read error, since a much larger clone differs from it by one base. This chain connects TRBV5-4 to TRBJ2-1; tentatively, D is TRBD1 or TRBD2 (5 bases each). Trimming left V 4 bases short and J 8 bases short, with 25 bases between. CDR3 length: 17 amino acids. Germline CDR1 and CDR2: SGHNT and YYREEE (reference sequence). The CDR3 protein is CASSPDPLASMGHEQFF. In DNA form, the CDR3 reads TGTGCCAGCAGCCCCGACCCATTGGCTAGCATGGGGCATGAGCAGTTCTTC.

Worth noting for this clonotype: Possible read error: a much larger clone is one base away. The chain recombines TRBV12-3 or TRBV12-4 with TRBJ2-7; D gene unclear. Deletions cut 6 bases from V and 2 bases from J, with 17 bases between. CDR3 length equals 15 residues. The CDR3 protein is CASSPHAVPTYEQYF. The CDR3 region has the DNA TGTGCCAGCAGCCCTCATGCGGTCCCTACCTACGAGCAGTACTTC.

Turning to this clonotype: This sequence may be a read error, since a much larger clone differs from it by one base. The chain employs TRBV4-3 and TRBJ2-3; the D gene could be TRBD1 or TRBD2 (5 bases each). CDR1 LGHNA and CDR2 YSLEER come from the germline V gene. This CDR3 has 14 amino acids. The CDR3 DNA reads TGCGCCAGCAGCTCTCTGACTACCACAGGTACGCAGTATTTT. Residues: CASSSLTTTGTQYF.

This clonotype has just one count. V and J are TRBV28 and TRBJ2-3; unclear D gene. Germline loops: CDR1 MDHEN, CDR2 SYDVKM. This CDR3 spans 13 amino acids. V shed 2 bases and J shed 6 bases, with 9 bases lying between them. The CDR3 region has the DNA TGTGCCAGCAGTTTACTACTTAGGGATACGCAGTATTTT. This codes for CASSLLLRDTQYF.

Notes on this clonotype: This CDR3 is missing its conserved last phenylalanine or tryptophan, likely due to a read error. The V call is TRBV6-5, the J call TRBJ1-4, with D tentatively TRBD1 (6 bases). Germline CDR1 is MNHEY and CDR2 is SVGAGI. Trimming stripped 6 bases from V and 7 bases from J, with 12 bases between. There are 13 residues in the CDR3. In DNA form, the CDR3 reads TGTGCCAGCAGCCGCGAGACAGGTGAAAAACTGTTTTCT. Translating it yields CASSRETGEKLFS.

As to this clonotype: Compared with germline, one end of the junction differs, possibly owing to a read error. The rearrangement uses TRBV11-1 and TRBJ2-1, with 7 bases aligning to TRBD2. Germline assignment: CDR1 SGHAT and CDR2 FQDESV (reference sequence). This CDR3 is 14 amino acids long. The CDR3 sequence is CASSRTSGYNVQFF. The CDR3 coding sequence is TGTGCCAGCAGCCGGACTAGTGGCTACAATGTGCAGTTCTTC.

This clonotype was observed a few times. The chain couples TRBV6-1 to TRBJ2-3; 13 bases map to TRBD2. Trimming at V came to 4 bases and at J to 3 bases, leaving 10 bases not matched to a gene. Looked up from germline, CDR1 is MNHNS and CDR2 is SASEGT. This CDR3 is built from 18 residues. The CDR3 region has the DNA TGTGCCAGCAGTGCTACCATACTAGCGGGAGGGCCGACAGATACGCAGTATTTT. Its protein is CASSATILAGGPTDTQYF.

CDR3 sequence (DNA): TGTGCCAGCAGCTTAGTCAGGGGGCGAGGGATCACTGAGCAGTTCTTC. Translated, it gives CASSLVRGRGITEQFF. The chain uses TRBV11-2 and TRBJ2-1; 8 positions match TRBD1. This CDR3 comprises 16 residues. V trimming: 1 base; J trimming: 9 bases; junction bases outside the gene matches: 11. Germline CDR1 reads SGHAT; CDR2 reads FQNNGV.

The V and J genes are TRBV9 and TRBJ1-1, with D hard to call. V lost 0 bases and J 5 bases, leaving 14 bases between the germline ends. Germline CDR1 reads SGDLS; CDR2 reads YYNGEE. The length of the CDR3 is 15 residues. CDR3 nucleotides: TGTGCCAGCAGCGTAGAGAGGACGGAGAAGACTGAAGCTTTCTTT. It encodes CASSVERTEKTEAFF.

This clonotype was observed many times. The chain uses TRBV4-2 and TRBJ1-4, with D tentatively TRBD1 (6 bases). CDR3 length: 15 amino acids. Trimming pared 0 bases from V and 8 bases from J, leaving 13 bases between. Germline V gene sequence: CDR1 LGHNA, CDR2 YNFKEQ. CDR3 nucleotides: TGTGCCAGCAGCCAAGATACAGGGTTAGGCGAAAAACTGTTTTTT. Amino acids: CASSQDTGLGEKLFF.

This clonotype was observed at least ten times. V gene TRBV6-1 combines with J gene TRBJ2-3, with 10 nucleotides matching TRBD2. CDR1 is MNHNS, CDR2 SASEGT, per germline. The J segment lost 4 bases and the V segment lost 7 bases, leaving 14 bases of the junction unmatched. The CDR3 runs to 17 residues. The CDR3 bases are TGTGCCAGCACGGTTCCTAGCGGGAGAAGTAGAGCAGATACGCAGTATTTT. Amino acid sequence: CASTVPSGRSRADTQYF.

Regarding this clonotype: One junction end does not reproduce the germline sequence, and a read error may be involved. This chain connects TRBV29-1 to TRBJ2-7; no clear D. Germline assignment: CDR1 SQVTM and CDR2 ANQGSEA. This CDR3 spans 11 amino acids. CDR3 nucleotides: TGCAGCGTGGCCGACTCCTACAAGCAGTACTTC. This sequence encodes CSVADSYKQYF.

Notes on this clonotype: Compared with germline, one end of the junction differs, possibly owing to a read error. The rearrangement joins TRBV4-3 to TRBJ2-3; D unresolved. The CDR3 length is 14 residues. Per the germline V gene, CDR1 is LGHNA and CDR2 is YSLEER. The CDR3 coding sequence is TGCGCCAGCAGCCAAGATCCCGTGACTCCTACGCAGTACTTT. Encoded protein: CASSQDPVTPTQYF.

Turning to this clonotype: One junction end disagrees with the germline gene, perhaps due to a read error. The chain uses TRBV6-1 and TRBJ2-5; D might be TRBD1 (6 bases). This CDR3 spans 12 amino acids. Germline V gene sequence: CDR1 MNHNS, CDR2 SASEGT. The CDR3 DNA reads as TGTGCCGGCAGAACAGGGTTGGAGGCCCAGTACTTC. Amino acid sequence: CAGRTGLEAQYF.

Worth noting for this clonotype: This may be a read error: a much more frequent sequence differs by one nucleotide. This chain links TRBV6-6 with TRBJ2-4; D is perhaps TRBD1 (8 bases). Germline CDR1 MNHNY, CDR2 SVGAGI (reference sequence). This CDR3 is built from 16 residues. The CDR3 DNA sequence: TGTGCCAGCAGAACCTATACAGGGGGGGACAAAAACGTTCAGTACTTC. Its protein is CASRTYTGGDKNVQYF.

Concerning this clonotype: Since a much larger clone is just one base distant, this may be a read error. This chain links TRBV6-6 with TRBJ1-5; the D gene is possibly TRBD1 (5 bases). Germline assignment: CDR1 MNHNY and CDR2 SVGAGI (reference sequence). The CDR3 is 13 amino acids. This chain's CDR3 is CAGSREGSQPQHF. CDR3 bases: TGTGCCGGCAGTCGGGAGGGGAGTCAGCCCCAGCATTTT.

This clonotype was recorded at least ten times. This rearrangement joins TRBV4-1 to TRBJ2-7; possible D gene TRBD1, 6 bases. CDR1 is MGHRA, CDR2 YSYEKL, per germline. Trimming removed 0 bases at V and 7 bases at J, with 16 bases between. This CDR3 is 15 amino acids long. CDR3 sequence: CASSQDGTLSMEQYF. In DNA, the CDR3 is TGCGCCAGCAGCCAAGATGGGACACTGTCTATGGAGCAGTACTTC.

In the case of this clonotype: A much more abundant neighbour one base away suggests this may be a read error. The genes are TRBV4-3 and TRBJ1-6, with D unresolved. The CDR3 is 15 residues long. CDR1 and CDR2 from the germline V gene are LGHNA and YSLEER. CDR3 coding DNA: TGCGCCAGCAGCCAAGACGCCTTGGAGAATTCAGCCCTCCGCTTT. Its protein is CASSQDALENSALRF.

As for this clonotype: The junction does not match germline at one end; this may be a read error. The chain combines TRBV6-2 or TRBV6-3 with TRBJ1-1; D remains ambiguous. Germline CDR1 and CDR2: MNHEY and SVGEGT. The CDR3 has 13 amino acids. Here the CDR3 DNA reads TGTGCCAGCAACCCCGGACGGAACATTGAAGCTTTCTTT. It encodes CASNPGRNIEAFF.

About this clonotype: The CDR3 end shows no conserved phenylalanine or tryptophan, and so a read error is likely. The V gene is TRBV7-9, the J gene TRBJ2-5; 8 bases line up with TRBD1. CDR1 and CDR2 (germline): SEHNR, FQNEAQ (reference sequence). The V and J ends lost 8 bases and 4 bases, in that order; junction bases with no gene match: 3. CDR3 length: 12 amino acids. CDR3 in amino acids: CASGRGLETQYI. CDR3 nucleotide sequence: TGTGCCAGCGGCAGGGGGCTAGAGACCCAGTACATC.

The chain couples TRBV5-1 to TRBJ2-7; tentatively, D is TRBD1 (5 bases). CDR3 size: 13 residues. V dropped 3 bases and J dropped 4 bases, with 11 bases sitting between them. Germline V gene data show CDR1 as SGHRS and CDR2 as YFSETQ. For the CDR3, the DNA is TGCGCCAGCAGCTCGGACAACGGTTACGAGCAGTACTTC. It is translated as CASSSDNGYEQYF.

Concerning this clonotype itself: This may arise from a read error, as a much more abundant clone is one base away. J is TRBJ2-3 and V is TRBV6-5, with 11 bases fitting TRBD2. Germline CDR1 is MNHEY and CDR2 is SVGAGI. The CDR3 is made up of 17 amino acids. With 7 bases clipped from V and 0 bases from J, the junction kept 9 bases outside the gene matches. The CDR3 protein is CASNLSGRAGSTDTQYF. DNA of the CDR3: TGTGCCAGCAATCTTAGCGGGAGGGCCGGAAGCACAGATACGCAGTATTTT.

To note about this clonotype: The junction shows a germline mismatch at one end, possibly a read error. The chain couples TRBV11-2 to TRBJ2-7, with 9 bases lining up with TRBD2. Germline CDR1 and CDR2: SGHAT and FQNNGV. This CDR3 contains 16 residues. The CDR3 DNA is TGTGCCAGCAGCTTTGATAGGACTAGCGCGTCCTACGAGCAGTGCTTC. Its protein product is CASSFDRTSASYEQCF.